The 14 T cell receptor beta chains reported below all come from one sample, sequenced in a study of T cells after yellow fever vaccination. Each CDR3 protein is one row after TCRdb ran MiXCR on the 5' RACE reads. The table includes about 400,000 distinct CDR3 sequences, around a tenth detected once. Specimen: PBMCs, collected on the day of the first yellow fever vaccination. Receptors were obtained from a man younger than 35 who received the YFV17D yellow fever vaccine.

This clonotype came up many times. The chain combines TRBV28 with TRBJ1-6; D ambiguous. V shed 11 bases and J shed 8 bases, with 13 bases lying between them. Germline loops: CDR1 MDHEN, CDR2 SYDVKM. There are 12 residues in the CDR3. CDR3 amino acids: CAARTRHSPLHF. In DNA, the CDR3 is TGTGCCGCTCGGACTCGGCATTCACCCCTCCACTTT.

This clonotype has only a few counts. The V and J genes are TRBV6-1 and TRBJ1-6; D call uncertain. V shed 6 bases and J shed 7 bases, with 16 bases lying between them. The CDR3 sequence is 15 residues long. Germline CDR1 reads MNHNS; CDR2 reads SASEGT. DNA of the CDR3: TGTGCCAGCAGCCTTTGGGCAGTTGGAAATTCACCCCTCCACTTT. Translated: CASSLWAVGNSPLHF.

This clonotype has at least ten counts. V and J are TRBV5-4 and TRBJ1-4; 7 nucleotides match TRBD1. CDR3 size: 14 residues. CDR1 and CDR2 from the germline V gene are SGHNT and YYREEE (reference sequence). V lost 3 bases and J lost 4; bases outside the gene matches: 3. CDR3 bases: TGTGCCAGCAGCTGGGGACAGAATAATGAAAAACTGTTTTTT. This encodes CASSWGQNNEKLFF. The full variable domain, completed using reference TRBV5-4 and TRBJ1-4, is ETGVTQSPTHLIKTRGQQVTLRCSSQSGHNTVSWYQQALGQGPQFIFQYYREEENGRGNFPPRFSGLQFPNYSSELNVNALELDDSALYLCASSWGQNNEKLFFGSGTQLSVL.

The chain joins TRBV20-1 to TRBJ1-1; D is perhaps TRBD1 (5 bases). The CDR3 is 13 amino acids. Germline CDR1 DFQATT, CDR2 SNEGSKA (reference sequence). Trimming cost V 3 bases and J 6 bases, with 14 bases left between them. CDR3 sequence: CSASGQGSAEAFF. The CDR3 DNA sequence: TGCAGTGCTAGTGGTCAGGGTTCCGCTGAAGCTTTCTTT.

The V and J genes are TRBV12-3 or TRBV12-4 and TRBJ1-2; 10 bases are shared with TRBD1. V was clipped by 5 bases and J by 3 bases; unmatched bases: 3. The CDR3 is 14 residues long. The CDR3: CASSRDRGHYGYTF. CDR3 nucleotide sequence: TGTGCCAGCAGTCGAGACAGGGGGCACTATGGCTACACCTTC.

This clonotype has a count of ten or more. The chain couples TRBV12-3 or TRBV12-4 to TRBJ1-2, with a possible D match to TRBD1 (6 bases). V lost 5 bases, J lost 7 bases, and 14 bases lay in between. This CDR3 is built from 13 residues. CDR3 in DNA: TGTGCCAGCAGTCCGACAGGCGCGGCTGGCTACACCTTC. It yields the protein CASSPTGAAGYTF.

This clonotype showed up many times. V is TRBV7-2 and J is TRBJ2-7; no firm D call. Germline CDR1 is SGHTA and CDR2 is FQGNSA. Trimming removed 1 base at V and 2 bases at J, with 6 bases between. The CDR3 extends over 13 amino acids. The CDR3 nucleotides are TGTGCCAGCAGCTTAGGCGTGGCCTACGAGCAGTACTTC. This sequence encodes CASSLGVAYEQYF.

V usage is TRBV4-1 and J usage is TRBJ1-5, with D perhaps matching TRBD1 (6 bases). The CDR3 spans 16 residues. V was cut by 3 bases and J by 0 bases, with 12 bases left in between. Germline V gene lookup returns CDR1 MGHRA and CDR2 YSYEKL. The CDR3 reads CASSHPGAGSNQPQHF. As DNA, the CDR3 is TGCGCCAGCAGCCACCCGGGGGCGGGTAGCAATCAGCCCCAGCATTTT.

This chain links TRBV15 with TRBJ2-3, with unresolved D. In germline, CDR1 is LNHNV, CDR2 YYDKDF (reference sequence). The CDR3 has 15 residues. Deletions cut 6 bases from V and 0 bases from J, with 13 bases between. This chain's CDR3 is CATSSTRLSTDTQYF. CDR3 sequence (DNA): TGTGCCACCAGTTCGACACGCTTGAGCACAGATACGCAGTATTTT. Variable domain in full (rest from reference TRBV15 and TRBJ2-3): DAMVIQNPRYQVTQFGKPVTLSCSQTLNHNVMYWYQQKSSQAPKLLFHYYDKDFNNEADTPDNFQSRRPNTSFCFLDIRSPGLGDTAMYLCATSSTRLSTDTQYFGPGTRLTVL.

DNA for the CDR3: TGTGCCAGCAGCCGGACTAGCGGGGGACGGGAGCAGTTCTTC. It translates to CASSRTSGGREQFF. This chain connects TRBV12-3 or TRBV12-4 to TRBJ2-1; TRBD2 matches at 13 bases. The CDR3 spans 14 residues. Losses at the gene ends were 6 bases for V and 10 bases for J; bases not matched to a gene: 6.

There are a few counts of this clonotype. This chain connects TRBV5-1 to TRBJ1-1; 8 bases align to TRBD1. The J segment lost 0 bases and the V segment lost 1 base, leaving 8 bases of the junction unmatched. Germline CDR1 is SGHRS and CDR2 is YFSETQ. The CDR3 has 17 amino acids. CDR3 sequence reads: CASSLSGGGNVNTEAFF. The CDR3 DNA sequence: TGCGCCAGCAGCTTGTCAGGGGGCGGTAATGTGAACACTGAAGCTTTCTTT. Full variable domain (missing parts from reference TRBV5-1 and TRBJ1-1): KAGVTQTPRYLIKTRGQQVTLSCSPISGHRSVSWYQQTPGQGLQFLFEYFSETQRNKGNFPGRFSGRQFSNSRSEMNVSTLELGDSALYLCASSLSGGGNVNTEAFFGQGTRLTVV.

The chain links TRBV12-3 or TRBV12-4 to TRBJ2-6; a weak D match, TRBD1 (5 bases). The CDR3 length is 14 residues. Trimming stripped 6 bases from V and 2 bases from J, with 8 bases between. The CDR3 is CASSPGPGANVLTF. CDR3 in DNA: TGTGCCAGCAGCCCAGGGCCTGGGGCCAACGTCCTGACTTTC.

In this sample, this clonotype turned up a few times. The chain has TRBV5-4 and TRBJ2-3; no firm D call. This CDR3 has 16 amino acids. Germline CDR1 and CDR2: SGHNT and YYREEE (reference sequence). The V gene lost 1 base and the J gene lost 0 bases, with 12 bases spanning the gap. The DNA for the CDR3 is TGTGCCAGCAGCTTGAAGACGGTTTCTAGCACAGATACGCAGTATTTT. It specifies CASSLKTVSSTDTQYF.

This clonotype was observed a few times. The V gene is TRBV11-3, the J gene TRBJ1-2, with D hard to call. The CDR3 totals 14 residues. Germline V gene data show CDR1 as SGHNT and CDR2 as YENEEA. V lost 1 base to trimming and J lost 4 bases, with 10 bases between them. The CDR3 loop is CASSLVRDGYGYTF. CDR3 bases: TGTGCCAGCAGCTTAGTCCGGGATGGCTATGGCTACACCTTC.